A single count supports the clone carrying this TCR beta chain. Profiled with immunoSEQ multiplex PCR; TCRdb holds only in-frame clones, not every one. There are roughly 98,000 clones in the sample; around 85% occur only once, and around 1.6% lies in the top ten. The data were taken from a study of OX40 agonist ivuxolimab in advanced cancers. Across the whole study: It was permissible to have had prior anti-PD-1, anti-PD-L1 or anti-CTLA-4 therapy, and more than 30% had some.

CDR1 is MDHEN, CDR2 SYDVKM, per germline. The V and J ends lost 5 bases and 0 bases respectively, with 11 bases between them. This CDR3 region has 15 residues. The source of this sequence is an adult with an advanced solid tumor such as melanoma, head and neck, liver or kidney cancer. The chain joins TRBV28 to TRBJ1-3, with D perhaps TRBD1 (6 bases). Sequencing used CD4+ or CD8+ T cells sorted from blood, obtained in a trial of the OX40 agonist ivuxolimab. CDR3 DNA sequence: TGTGCCAGCAGTATACCCAGGGGCTCTGGAAACACCATATATTTT. As protein: CASSIPRGSGNTIYF.